These 26 T cell receptor beta chains were sequenced from one sample in a study of Ad26.COV2.S vaccination and SARS-CoV-2 variants. Treatment given: over 15 received Ad26.COV2.S at low or high dose, single or two shots; a few received placebo; per-sample allocation not given. On day 63 after the first injection, vaccine and placebo recipients gave samples. The assay was immunoSEQ multiplex PCR, and TCRdb's table has in-frame clones only and misses some. The table records over 450,000 clones, 89% of them present only once. The source material was peripheral blood, sampled in a trial of Ad26.COV2.S vaccine versus placebo. These receptors all come from a person between 18 and 65 years old who received the Ad26.COV2.S COVID-19 vaccine or a placebo.

The chain combines TRBV18 with TRBJ2-7; 9 nucleotides match TRBD2. The germline CDR1 and CDR2 sequences are KGHSH and LQKENI. This CDR3 is built from 16 residues. V was pared by 2 bases and J by 0 bases, with 5 bases of the junction left unmatched. The CDR3 nucleotides are TGTGCCAGCTCACCAAGTCCTAGCGGGATCTCCTACGAGCAGTACTTC. Translated: CASSPSPSGISYEQYF.

V gene TRBV6-5 combines with J gene TRBJ2-1; TRBD2 aligns across 12 bases. The germline gives CDR1 MNHEY, CDR2 SVGAGI. CDR3 length: 15 residues. J lost 5 bases, V lost 6 bases, and 5 bases had no gene match. The CDR3 loop is CASSRLAGEHNEQFF. The CDR3 DNA follows: TGTGCCAGCAGCCGACTAGCGGGAGAACACAATGAGCAGTTCTTC.

This clone was counted once. The chain employs TRBV19 and TRBJ2-1; no reliable D call. Germline lookup yields CDR1 LNHDA and CDR2 SQIVND (reference sequence). The CDR3 contains 15 residues. The V end lost 3 bases, the J end lost 2 bases, and 11 bases lay between the germline ends. The DNA for the CDR3 is TGTGCCAGTAGTATTTTTTCCGCCGCCTACAATGAGCAGTTCTTC. This translates into CASSIFSAAYNEQFF.

The genes are TRBV5-1 and TRBJ1-2; D uncertain. Germline lookup yields CDR1 SGHRS and CDR2 YFSETQ. V lost 1 base and J 5 bases, leaving 12 bases between the germline ends. The CDR3 spans 14 residues. The CDR3 DNA reads TGCGCCAGCAGCTTGTATCGCAGCGAATATGGCTACACCTTC. Its protein product is CASSLYRSEYGYTF.

The gene calls are TRBV7-9 and TRBJ1-1; D is ambiguous. The CDR3 covers 19 residues. V was pared by 5 bases and J by 0 bases, with 25 bases between. CDR1 and CDR2 from the germline V gene are SEHNR and FQNEAQ (reference sequence). CDR3: CASSIKGSRGVLMNTEAFF. CDR3 coding DNA: TGTGCCAGCAGCATAAAAGGGTCCCGCGGCGTCCTCATGAACACTGAAGCTTTCTTT.

CDR3 in DNA: TGTGCCAGCAGCTTCCTCGACCGCGGCAATGAGCAGTTCTTC. Translated, it gives CASSFLDRGNEQFF. The chain uses TRBV7-9 and TRBJ2-1; D gene ambiguous. The CDR3 has 14 residues. Germline V gene lookup returns CDR1 SEHNR and CDR2 FQNEAQ (reference sequence). V shed 3 bases and J shed 6 bases, with 12 bases lying between them. The variable domain in full, completed from reference TRBV7-9 and TRBJ2-1, reads DTGVSQNPRHKITKRGQNVTFRCDPISEHNRLYWYRQTLGQGPEFLTYFQNEAQLEKSRLLSDRFSAERPKGSFSTLEIQRTEQGDSAMYLCASSFLDRGNEQFFGPGTRLTVL.

J is TRBJ2-1 and V is TRBV7-2, with 7 bases that match TRBD1. V lost 2 bases, J lost 3 bases, and 4 bases stayed unmatched. There are 15 residues in the CDR3. Germline V gene data show CDR1 as SGHTA and CDR2 as FQGNSA. The DNA of the CDR3 is TGTGCCAGCAGCTTACGACAGGGAGACTACAATGAGCAGTTCTTC. Translated: CASSLRQGDYNEQFF.

The chain employs TRBV6-5 and TRBJ2-3; 10 nucleotides agree with TRBD1. Germline CDR1 is MNHEY and CDR2 is SVGAGI. The CDR3 sequence is 15 residues long. V was clipped by 5 bases and J by 2 bases; unmatched bases: 4. The CDR3 reads CASSTGTGATDTQYF. CDR3 in DNA: TGTGCCAGCAGTACAGGGACAGGGGCCACAGATACGCAGTATTTT.

V and J are TRBV21-1 and TRBJ2-1; TRBD2 reflects the table's D call only, with no check against the DNA. TRBV21-1 is a recognized pseudogene. This CDR3 spans 16 amino acids. The CDR3 sequence is CASSKDGRAGVNEQFF. Here the CDR3 DNA reads TGTGCCAGCAGCAAAGACGGGCGAGCGGGAGTCAATGAGCAGTTCTTC.

The chain carries TRBV5-6 and TRBJ1-1, with D perhaps TRBD1 (6 bases). Germline CDR1 SGHDT, CDR2 YYEEEE. The CDR3 runs to 17 residues. Between the trimmed V and J ends, which lost 4 bases and 0 bases, there was a span of 19 bases. CDR3 loop: CASSPFGGRVLNTEAFF. The CDR3 DNA is TGTGCCAGCAGCCCCTTTGGGGGGCGGGTCTTGAACACTGAAGCTTTCTTT.

The chain combines TRBV6-5 with TRBJ1-1, with 7 nucleotides matching TRBD1. V was clipped by 7 bases and J by 4 bases; unmatched bases: 6. Per the germline V gene, CDR1 is MNHEY and CDR2 is SVGAGI. The CDR3 loop spans 13 amino acids. This CDR3 is CASTGTVGTEAFF. CDR3 DNA: TGTGCCAGCACCGGGACAGTGGGCACTGAAGCTTTCTTT.

J is TRBJ1-2 and V is TRBV18; TRBD1 agrees at 7 bases. Germline V gene data show CDR1 as KGHSH and CDR2 as LQKENI. Losses at the gene ends were 0 bases for V and 5 bases for J; bases not matched to a gene: 12. The CDR3 covers 17 residues. In DNA form, the CDR3 reads TGTGCCAGCTCACCACCGTGGACAGGCGCCTCTGGGTATGGCTACACCTTC. Translation: CASSPPWTGASGYGYTF.

This clone was picked up one time. DNA of the CDR3: TGTGCCAGCAGCTCCCCGGGACAGGTTGGCCAGTACTTC. Its protein product is CASSSPGQVGQYF. The chain is built from TRBV21-1 and TRBJ2-7; the D call TRBD1 from the table was never checked on the DNA. TRBV21-1 is a pseudogene. The CDR3 is 13 amino acids.

V is TRBV6-5 and J is TRBJ1-6; no definite D call. The CDR3 contains 14 residues. The germline V gene has CDR1 MNHEY and CDR2 SVGAGI. V dropped 7 bases and J dropped 4 bases, with 11 bases sitting between them. This chain's CDR3 is CASKEGSYNSPLHF. The DNA of the CDR3 is TGTGCCAGCAAGGAAGGGTCGTATAATTCACCCCTCCACTTT.

DNA for the CDR3: TGTGCCAGCAGCTTGGATTTCGGGGAGCTGTTTTTT. Its protein is CASSLDFGELFF. V is TRBV5-6 and J is TRBJ2-2; D not certain. V shed 0 bases and J shed 7 bases, with 4 bases lying between them. The V gene's germline CDR1 is SGHDT and CDR2 YYEEEE. The CDR3 contains 12 residues.

The chain is built from TRBV6-2 or TRBV6-3 and TRBJ1-4, with D possibly being TRBD1 (5 bases). The germline gives CDR1 MNHEY, CDR2 SVGEGT. The CDR3 consists of 15 residues. V lost 2 bases and J lost 3, with 10 bases in between. The CDR3 bases are TGTGCCAGCAGTTACCAGAGGGGCGCTAATGAAAAACTGTTTTTT. Amino acid sequence: CASSYQRGANEKLFF.

The CDR3 DNA is TGTGCCAGCAGTTTAGCGGGACTAGCAGATAATGAGCAGTTCTTC. Translating gives CASSLAGLADNEQFF. The chain links TRBV6-5 to TRBJ2-1; 9 nucleotides agree with TRBD2. The V segment lost 4 bases and the J segment 7 bases; nucleotides outside the gene matches: 8. CDR1 is MNHEY and CDR2 is SVGAGI in the germline V gene. This CDR3 is 15 amino acids long.

The chain recombines TRBV5-1 with TRBJ2-7; a possible D gene is TRBD1 (6 bases). The CDR3 is 13 amino acids. CDR1 is SGHRS, CDR2 YFSETQ, per germline. V lost 2 bases, J lost 3 bases, and 9 bases lay in between. This CDR3 reads CASSFGQSYEQYF. The CDR3 DNA sequence: TGCGCCAGCAGCTTTGGACAGAGCTACGAGCAGTACTTC.

V usage is TRBV9 and J usage is TRBJ2-3; D perhaps matches TRBD1 (6 bases). Trimming took 1 base from V and 0 from J, leaving 15 bases between them. Looked up from germline, CDR1 is SGDLS and CDR2 is YYNGEE. The CDR3 loop spans 17 amino acids. The CDR3 loop is CASSVSAGQFSTDTQYF. The CDR3 coding sequence is TGTGCCAGCAGCGTATCGGCTGGACAGTTCAGCACAGATACGCAGTATTTT.

The V and J genes are TRBV10-3 and TRBJ1-1, with a possible D match to TRBD1 (6 bases). The V end lost 2 bases, the J end lost 9 bases, and 13 bases lay between the germline ends. The CDR3 is made up of 13 amino acids. Germline loops: CDR1 ENHRY, CDR2 SYGVKD. CDR3 residues: CAISEVRGGQAFF. The CDR3 nucleotides are TGTGCCATCAGTGAGGTTAGAGGGGGGCAAGCTTTCTTT.

This clone was observed once. One end of the junction varies from germline; a read error may be responsible. The CDR3 is CASSLTSYHEQFF. CDR3 in DNA: TGTGCCAGCAGCCTAACTAGCTACCATGAGCAGTTCTTC. This chain uses TRBV6-5 with TRBJ2-1, with D possibly TRBD2 on 6 matching bases. The CDR3 has 13 amino acids. Germline assignment: CDR1 MNHEY and CDR2 SVGAGI.

The chain joins TRBV14 to TRBJ2-5; the match to TRBD2 covers 8 bases. CDR1 SGHDN and CDR2 FVKESK come from the germline V gene. V gave up 0 bases and J gave up 4 bases; unmatched junction bases: 7. This CDR3 region has 16 residues. As DNA, the CDR3 is TGTGCCAGCAGCCAAGAGAAGCGGGAGCGGGCAGAGACCCAGTACTTC. Protein: CASSQEKRERAETQYF.

This clone is deemed medium-sized (0.01 to 0.1%). This chain connects TRBV4-3 to TRBJ1-4, with D possibly matching TRBD1 (5 bases). This CDR3 is built from 16 residues. In germline, CDR1 is LGHNA, CDR2 YSLEER. V lost 3 bases, J lost 7 bases, and 18 bases lay in between. The CDR3 here is CASSQETGTGAEKLFF. The CDR3 DNA reads as TGCGCCAGCAGCCAGGAAACCGGGACCGGGGCTGAAAAACTGTTTTTT.

This clone appeared once. This chain links TRBV11-2 with TRBJ2-7; D may correspond to TRBD1 or TRBD2 (5 bases each). This CDR3 has 14 residues. Per the germline V gene, CDR1 is SGHAT and CDR2 is FQNNGV. Trimming took off 4 bases at V and 0 bases at J, with 10 bases between the two ends. The CDR3 sequence is CASSSGTISYEQYF. CDR3 nucleotides: TGTGCCAGCAGCTCCGGGACCATCTCCTACGAGCAGTACTTC.

This chain joins TRBV7-9 and TRBJ2-1; 9 bases fit TRBD2. The ends lost 1 base at V and 5 bases at J; junction bases unmatched: 3. The germline gives CDR1 SEHNR, CDR2 FQNEAQ (reference sequence). The CDR3 spans 15 residues. CDR3 in DNA: TGTGCCAGCAGCTTAGTAAGCGGGGGGAACAATGAGCAGTTCTTC. Protein sequence: CASSLVSGGNNEQFF.

V and J are TRBV4-2 and TRBJ2-1; 7 nucleotides match TRBD2. V was clipped by 0 bases and J by 6 bases; unmatched bases: 11. This CDR3 has 17 residues. The germline V gene has CDR1 LGHNA and CDR2 YNFKEQ. The CDR3 sequence is CASSQDNSGTNINEQFF. The CDR3 DNA sequence: TGTGCCAGCAGCCAAGATAACAGCGGGACTAATATCAATGAGCAGTTCTTC.